This TCR beta chain was obtained from a study of hypomethylating agent response in myelodysplastic syndrome. Study information: Donors were myelodysplastic syndrome patients: 2 female, about 9 male. A diploid cytogenetic profile was most common; mean age 72.2 +/- 6.3 years. About five patients were non-responders, while six or seven showed complete response or hematologic improvement. Study-wide findings and caveats: Possible novel MDS antigen recognition by shared GLIPH2 clusters needs experimental validation.

The CDR3 consists of 14 residues. Germline V CDR1 and CDR2: LNHDA, SQIVND (reference sequence). V lost 1 base and J 0 bases, leaving 4 bases between the germline ends. To note about this clone: What it recognizes is unknown.

The method was immunoSEQ multiplex PCR; TCRdb's version includes in-frame clones alone and lacks a portion of them. The sample records more than 9,000 clones, more than 80% being singletons. The origin of this receptor is a human donor with myelodysplastic syndrome. The J gene is TRBJ2-1, the V gene TRBV19, with D hard to call. The material sequenced was bone marrow, taken before or after starting hypomethylating agent treatment for myelodysplastic syndrome (not recorded which). The CDR3 DNA reads as TGTGCCAGTAGTATAGGGGGCTCCTACAATGAGCAGTTCTTC. This sequence encodes CASSIGGSYNEQFF. Full variable domain (remainder filled in from reference TRBV19 and TRBJ2-1): DGGITQSPKYLFRKEGQNVTLSCEQNLNHDAMYWYRQDPGQGLRLIYYSQIVNDFQKGDIAEGYSVSREKKESFPLTVTSAQKNPTAFYLCASSIGGSYNEQFFGPGTRLTVL.